This T cell receptor beta chain emerged from a study of T cell repertoires in cytomegalovirus infection. Study at large: Public TCR beta signatures marked donors with CMV infection and the matching HLA.

Trimming shortened V by 5 bases and J by 1 base, and 11 bases separated the two germline ends. CDR1 SGHVS and CDR2 FQNEAQ come from the germline V gene. CDR3 length equals 15 residues. Study observations and caveats: Ex vivo responses were dominated by HLA-C-restricted CMV-specific TCR beta clonotypes. There were carriers of CMV plus the relevant HLA, and cumulative public TCR beta family frequency identified them.

This clonotype was picked up many times. Its antigen is undetermined. TCRdb called the reads again in MiXCR, with one record for every CDR3 protein. The data show about 530,000 distinct CDR3 sequences, more than 20% seen once. The J gene is TRBJ2-2, the V gene TRBV7-8; the D gene is possibly TRBD1 (5 bases). The receptor was derived from a human donor in good health (CMV status not recorded). Some clones in this sample may be carry-over from other donors' samples. Input material: PBMCs. In DNA form, the CDR3 reads TGTGCCAGCAGCCTCCGAAGGGGGAACACCGGGGAGCTGTTTTTT. Translating it yields CASSLRRGNTGELFF.